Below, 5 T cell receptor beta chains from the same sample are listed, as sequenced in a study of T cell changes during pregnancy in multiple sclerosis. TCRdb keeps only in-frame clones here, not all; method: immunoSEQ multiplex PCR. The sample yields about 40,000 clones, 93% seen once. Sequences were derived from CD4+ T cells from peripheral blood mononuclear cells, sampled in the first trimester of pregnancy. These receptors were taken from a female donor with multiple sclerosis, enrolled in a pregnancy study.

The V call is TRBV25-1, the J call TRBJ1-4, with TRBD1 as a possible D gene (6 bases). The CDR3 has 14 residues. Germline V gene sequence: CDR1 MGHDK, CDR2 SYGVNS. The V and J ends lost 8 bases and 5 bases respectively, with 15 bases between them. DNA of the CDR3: TGTGCCAGCTCCCGGGACAACGGGAATGAAAAACTGTTTTTT. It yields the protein CASSRDNGNEKLFF.

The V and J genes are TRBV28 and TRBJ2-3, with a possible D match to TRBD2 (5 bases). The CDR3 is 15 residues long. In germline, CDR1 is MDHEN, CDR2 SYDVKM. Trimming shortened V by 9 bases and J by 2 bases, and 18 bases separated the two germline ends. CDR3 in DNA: TGTGCCAGTCACAACCGGTTGAGGGACACAGATACGCAGTATTTT. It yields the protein CASHNRLRDTDTQYF.

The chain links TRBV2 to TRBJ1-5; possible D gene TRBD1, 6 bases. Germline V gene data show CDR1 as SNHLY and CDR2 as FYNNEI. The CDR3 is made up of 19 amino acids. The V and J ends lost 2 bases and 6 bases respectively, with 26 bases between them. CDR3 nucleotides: TGTGCCAGCAGTGAATTTTTCCTGGATGGGCAGGGGAATGTTCAGCCCCAGCATTTT. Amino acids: CASSEFFLDGQGNVQPQHF.

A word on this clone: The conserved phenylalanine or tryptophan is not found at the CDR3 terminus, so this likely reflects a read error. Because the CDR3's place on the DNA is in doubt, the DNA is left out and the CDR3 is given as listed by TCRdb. The CDR3 loop reads CASSVVERFC. The chain is built from TRBV6-4 and TRBJ1-1. Both ends counted, the CDR3 spans 10 residues. The germline V gene has CDR1 MRHNA and CDR2 SNTAGT.

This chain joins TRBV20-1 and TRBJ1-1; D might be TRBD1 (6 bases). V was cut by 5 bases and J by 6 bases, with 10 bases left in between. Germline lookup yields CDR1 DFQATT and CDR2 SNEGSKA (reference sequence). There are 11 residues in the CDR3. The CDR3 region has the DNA TGCAGTGCTTTCGGACAGCCTGAAGCTTTCTTT. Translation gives CSAFGQPEAFF.